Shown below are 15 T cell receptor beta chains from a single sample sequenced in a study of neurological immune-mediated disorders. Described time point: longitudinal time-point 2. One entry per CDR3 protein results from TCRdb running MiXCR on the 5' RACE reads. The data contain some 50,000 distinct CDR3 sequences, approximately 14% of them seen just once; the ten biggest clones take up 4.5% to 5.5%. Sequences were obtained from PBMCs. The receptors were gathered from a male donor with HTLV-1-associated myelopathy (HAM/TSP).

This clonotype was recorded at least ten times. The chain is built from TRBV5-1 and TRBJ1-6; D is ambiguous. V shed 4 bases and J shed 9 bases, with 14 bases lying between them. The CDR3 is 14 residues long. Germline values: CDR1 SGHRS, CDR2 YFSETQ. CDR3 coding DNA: TGCGCCAGCAGCCTGGACCCACGGAGTTCACCCCTCCACTTT. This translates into CASSLDPRSSPLHF.

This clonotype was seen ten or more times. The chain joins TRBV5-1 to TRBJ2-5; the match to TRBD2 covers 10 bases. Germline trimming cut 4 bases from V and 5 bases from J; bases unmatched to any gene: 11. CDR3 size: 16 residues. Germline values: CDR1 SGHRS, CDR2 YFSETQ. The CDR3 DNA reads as TGCGCCAGCAGCCCGACCGGGACTAGCGTCCGGGAGACCCAGTACTTC. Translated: CASSPTGTSVRETQYF. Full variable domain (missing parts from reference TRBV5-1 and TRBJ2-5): KAGVTQTPRYLIKTRGQQVTLSCSPISGHRSVSWYQQTPGQGLQFLFEYFSETQRNKGNFPGRFSGRQFSNSRSEMNVSTLELGDSALYLCASSPTGTSVRETQYFGPGTRLLVL.

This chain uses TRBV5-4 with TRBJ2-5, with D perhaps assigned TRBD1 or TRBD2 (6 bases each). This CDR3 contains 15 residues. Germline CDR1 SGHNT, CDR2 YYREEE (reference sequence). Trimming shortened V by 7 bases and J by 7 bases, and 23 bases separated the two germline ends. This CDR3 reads CASRPTGASVGTQYF. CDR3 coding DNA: TGTGCCAGCCGACCCACGGGGGCTTCCGTTGGGACCCAGTACTTC.

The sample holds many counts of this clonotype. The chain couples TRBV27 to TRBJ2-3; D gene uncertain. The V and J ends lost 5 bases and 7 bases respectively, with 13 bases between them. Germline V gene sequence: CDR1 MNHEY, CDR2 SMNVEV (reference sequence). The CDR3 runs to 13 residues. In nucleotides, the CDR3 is TGTGCCAGCAGTGCAAACTCCAGGTATACGCAGTATTTT. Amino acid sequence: CASSANSRYTQYF.

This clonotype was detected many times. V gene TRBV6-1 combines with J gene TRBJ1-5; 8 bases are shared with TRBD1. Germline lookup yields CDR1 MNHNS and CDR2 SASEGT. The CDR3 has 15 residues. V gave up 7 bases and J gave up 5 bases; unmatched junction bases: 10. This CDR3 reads CASTEGQGLYQPQHF. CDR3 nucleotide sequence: TGTGCCAGCACCGAAGGACAGGGATTGTATCAGCCCCAGCATTTT.

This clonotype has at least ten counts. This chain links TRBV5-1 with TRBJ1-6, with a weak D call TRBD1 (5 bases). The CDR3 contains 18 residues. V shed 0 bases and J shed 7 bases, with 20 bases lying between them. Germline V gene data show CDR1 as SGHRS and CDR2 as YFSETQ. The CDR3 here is CASSLELPGSANNSPLHF. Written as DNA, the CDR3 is TGCGCCAGCAGCTTGGAGTTGCCAGGGTCTGCTAACAATTCACCCCTCCACTTT.

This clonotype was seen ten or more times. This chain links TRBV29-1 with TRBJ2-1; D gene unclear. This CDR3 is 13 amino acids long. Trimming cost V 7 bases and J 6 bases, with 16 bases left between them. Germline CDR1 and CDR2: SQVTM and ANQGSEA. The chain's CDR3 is CSAPGLPSNEQFF. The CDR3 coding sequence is TGCAGCGCGCCGGGCCTACCCTCCAATGAGCAGTTCTTC.

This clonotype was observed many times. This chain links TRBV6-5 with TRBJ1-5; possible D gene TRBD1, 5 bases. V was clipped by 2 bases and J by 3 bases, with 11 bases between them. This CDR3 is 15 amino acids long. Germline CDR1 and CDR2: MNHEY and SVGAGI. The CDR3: CASSYRQGYNQPQHF. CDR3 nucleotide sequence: TGTGCCAGCAGTTACCGTCAGGGCTACAATCAGCCCCAGCATTTT.

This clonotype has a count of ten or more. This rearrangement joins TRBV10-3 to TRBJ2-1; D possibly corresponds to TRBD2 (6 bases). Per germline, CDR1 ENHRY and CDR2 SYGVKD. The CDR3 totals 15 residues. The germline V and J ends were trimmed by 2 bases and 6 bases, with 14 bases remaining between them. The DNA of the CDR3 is TGTGCCATCAGTGAGAGGGAACTAGCTGGCAATGAGCAGTTCTTC. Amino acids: CAISERELAGNEQFF.

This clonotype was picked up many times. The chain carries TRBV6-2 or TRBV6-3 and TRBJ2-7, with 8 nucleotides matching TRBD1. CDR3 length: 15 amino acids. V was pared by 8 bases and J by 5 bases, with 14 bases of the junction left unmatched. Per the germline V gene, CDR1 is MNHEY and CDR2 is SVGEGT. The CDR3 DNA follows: TGTGCCAGCCAACGTAAAGGACAGGGCCTTGACGAGCAGTACTTC. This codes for CASQRKGQGLDEQYF.

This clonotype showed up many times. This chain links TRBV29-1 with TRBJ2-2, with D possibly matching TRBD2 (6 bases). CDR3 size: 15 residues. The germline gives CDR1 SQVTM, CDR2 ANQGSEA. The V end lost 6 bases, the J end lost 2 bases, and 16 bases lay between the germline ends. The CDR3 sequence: CSVLDGGNNTGELFF. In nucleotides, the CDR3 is TGCAGCGTCCTGGATGGGGGGAATAACACCGGGGAGCTGTTTTTT.

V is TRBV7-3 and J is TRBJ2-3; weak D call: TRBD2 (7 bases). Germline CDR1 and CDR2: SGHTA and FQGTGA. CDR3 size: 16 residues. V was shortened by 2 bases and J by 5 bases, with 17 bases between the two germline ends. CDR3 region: CASSLGGGANGDTQYF. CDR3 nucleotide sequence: TGTGCCAGCAGCTTAGGAGGGGGGGCAAACGGAGATACGCAGTATTTT.

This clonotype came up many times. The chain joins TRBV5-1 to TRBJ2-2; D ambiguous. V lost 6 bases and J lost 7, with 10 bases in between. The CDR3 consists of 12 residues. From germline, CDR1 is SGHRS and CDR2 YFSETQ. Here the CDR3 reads CASNYYDGELFF. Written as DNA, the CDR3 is TGCGCCAGCAACTATTACGACGGGGAGCTGTTTTTT. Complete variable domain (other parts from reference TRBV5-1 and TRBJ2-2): KAGVTQTPRYLIKTRGQQVTLSCSPISGHRSVSWYQQTPGQGLQFLFEYFSETQRNKGNFPGRFSGRQFSNSRSEMNVSTLELGDSALYLCASNYYDGELFFGEGSRLTVL.

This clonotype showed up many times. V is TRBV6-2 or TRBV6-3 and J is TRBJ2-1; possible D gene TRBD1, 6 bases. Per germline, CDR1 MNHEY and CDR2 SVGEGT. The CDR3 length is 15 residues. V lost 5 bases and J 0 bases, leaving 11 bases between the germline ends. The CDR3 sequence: CASSPDRSSYNEQFF. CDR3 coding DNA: TGTGCCAGCAGTCCCGACAGGAGCTCCTACAATGAGCAGTTCTTC.

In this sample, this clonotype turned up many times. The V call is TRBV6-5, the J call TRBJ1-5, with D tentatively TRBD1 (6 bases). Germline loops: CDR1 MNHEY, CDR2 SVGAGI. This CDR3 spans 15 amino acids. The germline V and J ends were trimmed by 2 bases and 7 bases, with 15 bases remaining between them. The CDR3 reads CASSYTSDSNQPQHF. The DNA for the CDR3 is TGTGCCAGCAGTTACACCTCGGACAGTAACCAGCCCCAGCATTTT.